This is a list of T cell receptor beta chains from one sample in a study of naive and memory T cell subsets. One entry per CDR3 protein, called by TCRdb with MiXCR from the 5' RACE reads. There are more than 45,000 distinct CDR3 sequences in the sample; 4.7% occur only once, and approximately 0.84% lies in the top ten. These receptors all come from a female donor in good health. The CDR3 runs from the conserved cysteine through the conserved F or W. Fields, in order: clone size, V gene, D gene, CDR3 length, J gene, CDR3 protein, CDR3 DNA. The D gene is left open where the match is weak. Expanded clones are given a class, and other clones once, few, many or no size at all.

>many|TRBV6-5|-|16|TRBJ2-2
CASRPPGVRNTGELFF
TGTGCCAGCAGGCCCCCGGGAGTAAGGAACACCGGGGAGCTGTTTTTT
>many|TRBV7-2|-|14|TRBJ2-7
CASSPWTEGYEQYF
TGTGCCAGCAGCCCCTGGACAGAAGGATACGAGCAGTACTTC
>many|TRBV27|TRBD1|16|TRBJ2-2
CASIAFRDRNTGELFF
TGTGCCAGCATTGCCTTCCGGGACAGGAACACCGGGGAGCTGTTTTTT
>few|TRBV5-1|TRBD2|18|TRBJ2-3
CASSLDSSGRYRTDTQYF
TGCGCCAGCAGCTTGGATAGTAGCGGGAGGTACCGCACAGATACGCAGTATTTT
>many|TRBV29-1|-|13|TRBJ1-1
CSVPTGLNTEAFF
TGCAGCGTCCCTACAGGGTTGAACACTGAAGCTTTCTTT
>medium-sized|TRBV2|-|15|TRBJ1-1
CASRDFGTAGTEAFF
TGTGCCAGCAGAGACTTCGGGACGGCAGGAACTGAAGCTTTCTTT
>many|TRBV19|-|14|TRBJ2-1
CASSILLSYNEQFF
TGTGCCAGTAGTATATTGCTATCCTACAATGAGCAGTTCTTC
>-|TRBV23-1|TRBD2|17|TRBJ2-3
CASSQRGTSGRTDTQYF
TGCGCCAGCAGTCAACGAGGGACTAGCGGTAGGACAGATACGCAGTATTTT
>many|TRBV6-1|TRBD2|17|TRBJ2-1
CASGQRLAGLQGNEQFF
TGTGCCAGCGGACAGCGACTAGCGGGGCTGCAAGGGAATGAGCAGTTCTTC
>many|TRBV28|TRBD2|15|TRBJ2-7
CASSSLAGGAYEQYF
TGTGCCAGCAGTTCCCTAGCGGGAGGGGCCTACGAGCAGTACTTC
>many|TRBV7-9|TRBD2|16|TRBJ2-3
CASSLELAGNTDTQYF
TGTGCCAGCAGCTTAGAACTAGCGGGAAACACAGATACGCAGTATTTT
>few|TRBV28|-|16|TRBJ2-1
CASSLSFPNSYNEQFF
TGTGCCAGCAGTTTATCCTTTCCCAACTCCTACAATGAGCAGTTCTTC
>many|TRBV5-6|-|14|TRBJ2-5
CASSPRGVQETQYF
TGTGCCAGCAGCCCTCGCGGGGTTCAAGAGACCCAGTACTTC
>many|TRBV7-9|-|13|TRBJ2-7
CASSLNVNSEQYF
TGTGCCAGCAGCTTAAATGTTAATTCCGAGCAGTACTTC
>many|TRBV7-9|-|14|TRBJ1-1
CASSLEGQGTEAFF
TGTGCCAGCAGCTTAGAAGGCCAGGGCACTGAAGCTTTCTTT
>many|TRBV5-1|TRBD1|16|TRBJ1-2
CASSPPREGGNHGYTF
TGCGCCAGCAGCCCCCCGAGGGAAGGGGGCAACCATGGCTACACCTTC
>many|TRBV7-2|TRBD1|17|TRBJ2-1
CASRPQPGQGTHNEQFF
TGTGCCAGCAGGCCACAGCCGGGACAGGGGACCCACAATGAGCAGTTCTTC
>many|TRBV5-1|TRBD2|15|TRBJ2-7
CASGDWASGNYEQYF
TGCGCCAGCGGGGACTGGGCTAGCGGGAACTACGAGCAGTACTTC
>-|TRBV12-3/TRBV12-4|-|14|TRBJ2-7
CASSTRRGDYEQYF
TGTGCCAGCAGTACCCGCAGGGGTGACTACGAGCAGTACTTC
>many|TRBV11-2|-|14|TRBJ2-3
CASSPGARGDTQYF
TGTGCCAGCAGCCCAGGTGCGAGGGGAGATACGCAGTATTTT
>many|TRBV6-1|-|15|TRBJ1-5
CASSEGGSRNQPQHF
TGTGCCAGCAGTGAAGGGGGGTCCCGTAATCAGCCCCAGCATTTT
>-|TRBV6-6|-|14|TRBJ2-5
CASSVTAVGETQYF
TGTGCCAGCAGTGTCACAGCGGTAGGAGAGACCCAGTACTTC
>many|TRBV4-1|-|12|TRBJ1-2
CASSQGAQSYTF
TGCGCCAGCAGCCAGGGGGCGCAAAGCTACACCTTC
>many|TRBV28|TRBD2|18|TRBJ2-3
CASSLGPAGGTSTDTQYF
TGTGCCAGCAGTTTAGGCCCAGCGGGAGGGACTAGCACAGATACGCAGTATTTT
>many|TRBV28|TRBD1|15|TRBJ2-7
CASSTYGTGVYEQYF
TGTGCCAGCAGCACGTACGGGACAGGGGTTTACGAGCAGTACTTC
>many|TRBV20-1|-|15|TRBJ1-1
CSARKDPPGNTEAFF
TGCAGTGCTAGGAAGGACCCACCTGGGAACACTGAAGCTTTCTTT
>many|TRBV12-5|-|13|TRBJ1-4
CASLGGLNEKLFF
TGTGCCAGCCTCGGGGGCCTGAATGAAAAACTGTTTTTT
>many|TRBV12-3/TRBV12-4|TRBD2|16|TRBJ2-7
CASRRSGTSGRYEQYF
TGTGCCAGCCGCCGCTCAGGGACTAGCGGGAGGTACGAGCAGTACTTC